A single sample is the source of the 14 T cell receptor beta chains below, sequenced in a study of a mutant IDH1 vaccine in newly diagnosed glioma (dated by TCRdb to about 2021). The antigens for these receptors are not known. Preparation of the library involved the immunoSEQ multiplex PCR assay. Not all clones reach the TCRdb copy of this immuneACCESS table, which keeps in-frame sequences only. Checked studies attribute under half of the gap to unresolved V genes and leave the rest unexplained. This sample holds about 42,000 clones; 75% to 90% were observed only once. Over 1.5% of the sample is in the top ten clones. In the paper's terms, the time point label means: week 5, during vaccination. Every vaccine dose consisted of 300 ug of a 20-mer mutant IDH1 peptide in Montanide, administered subcutaneously together with topical imiquimod. The material was PBMCs, obtained from a glioma patient whose treatment included an IDH1 peptide vaccine. The receptors here all came from a man aged 40-49 years with glioma.

The V call is TRBV5-6, the J call TRBJ1-4; D is perhaps TRBD1 (5 bases). This CDR3 has 15 residues. Germline values: CDR1 SGHDT, CDR2 YYEEEE. Trimming removed 4 bases at V and 8 bases at J, with 18 bases between. The CDR3 DNA is TGTGCCAGCAGCACCTCCCGGGGGGGAAGCGAAAAACTGTTTTTT. Amino acid sequence: CASSTSRGGSEKLFF.

This clone was recorded only once. This chain uses TRBV7-9 with TRBJ2-1, with a weak D call TRBD1 (5 bases). The CDR3 loop spans 15 amino acids. Germline CDR1 SEHNR, CDR2 FQNEAQ (reference sequence). V lost 3 bases and J 5 bases, leaving 14 bases between the germline ends. The DNA for the CDR3 is TGTGCCAGCAGCTTCGACGACAGTAACCACAATGAGCAGTTCTTC. It specifies CASSFDDSNHNEQFF.

This chain links TRBV4-2 with TRBJ1-1, with 10 bases fitting TRBD1. Trimming cost V 1 base and J 3 bases; bases outside gene matches: 2. This CDR3 has 15 residues. Germline values: CDR1 LGHNA, CDR2 YNFKEQ. CDR3 nucleotides: TGTGCCAGCAGCCAAGTTGGGACAGGGGACACTGAAGCTTTCTTT. This codes for CASSQVGTGDTEAFF.

The chain joins TRBV6-6 to TRBJ1-4; 7 bases agree with TRBD1. Looked up from germline, CDR1 is MNHNY and CDR2 is SVGAGI (reference sequence). The trim removed 6 bases at V and 5 bases at J, leaving 9 bases unmatched. The CDR3 covers 15 residues. The CDR3: CASRRLGQRNEKLFF. The CDR3 coding sequence is TGTGCCAGCAGGCGCCTGGGACAGAGAAATGAAAAACTGTTTTTT.

The sample holds a few counts of this clone. V and J are TRBV4-3 and TRBJ1-5; no reliable D call. The CDR3 sequence is 13 residues long. Germline-derived CDR1 and CDR2 are LGHNA and YSLEER. The germline V and J ends were trimmed by 0 bases and 11 bases, with 11 bases remaining between them. CDR3 DNA: TGCGCCAGCAGCCAAGATCGGAGTCTAGCCCAGCATTTT. It is translated as CASSQDRSLAQHF.

The CDR3 nucleotides are TGCGCCAGCAGCTTACGACTAGCGGGAGTCACCGGGGAGCTGTTTTTT. This sequence encodes CASSLRLAGVTGELFF. The chain links TRBV5-1 to TRBJ2-2, with 12 bases aligning to TRBD2. The CDR3 is 16 amino acids. From germline, CDR1 is SGHRS and CDR2 YFSETQ. The J segment lost 4 bases and the V segment lost 2 bases, leaving 3 bases of the junction unmatched.

V and J are TRBV12-5 and TRBJ1-5, with TRBD1 identical over 10 bases. CDR1 and CDR2 from the germline V gene are LGHNT and FRNRAP. The junction had 4 bases not matched to a gene; V was cut back by 1 base and J by 7 bases. The CDR3 totals 15 residues. CDR3 DNA sequence: TGTGCTAGTGGTTTGGGACAGGGGGCTAAACAGCCCCAGCATTTT. Translated: CASGLGQGAKQPQHF.

The genes are TRBV18 and TRBJ1-5; 9 nucleotides agree with TRBD1. Germline values: CDR1 KGHSH, CDR2 LQKENI. V trimming: 3 bases; J trimming: 5 bases; junction bases outside the gene matches: 5. The CDR3 has 15 amino acids. The CDR3 sequence is CASSPRDRADQPQHF. CDR3 bases: TGTGCCAGCTCACCCCGGGACAGGGCAGATCAGCCCCAGCATTTT.

The genes are TRBV7-2 and TRBJ2-4; D might be TRBD2 (5 bases). V was trimmed by 0 bases and J by 0 bases, leaving 12 bases between them. The CDR3 extends over 17 amino acids. Germline V lookup: CDR1 SGHTA, CDR2 FQGNSA. The CDR3 DNA sequence: TGTGCCAGCAGCTTAGCAGTGGGGAGACTAGCCAAAAACATTCAGTACTTC. Translated: CASSLAVGRLAKNIQYF.

The chain employs TRBV4-3 and TRBJ2-3, with 9 bases aligning to TRBD2. V was clipped by 0 bases and J by 7 bases; unmatched bases: 11. Germline lookup yields CDR1 LGHNA and CDR2 YSLEER. The CDR3 length is 17 residues. The CDR3 DNA is TGCGCCAGCAGCCAAGAACTTGCGGGAGGGGGTATCCATACGCAGTATTTT. Translated: CASSQELAGGGIHTQYF.

The rearrangement joins TRBV15 to TRBJ1-3; D unresolved. This CDR3 region has 13 residues. Deletions cut 3 bases from V and 3 bases from J, with 6 bases between. The germline gives CDR1 LNHNV, CDR2 YYDKDF (reference sequence). The CDR3 DNA follows: TGTGCCACCAGCAGGACGGGTGGAAACACCATATATTTT. It yields the protein CATSRTGGNTIYF.

This clone came up a few times. The chain links TRBV7-9 to TRBJ1-5; 8 nucleotides agree with TRBD1. V shed 3 bases, J shed 6 bases, and the junction held 7 bases outside the gene matches. Looked up from germline, CDR1 is SEHNR and CDR2 is FQNEAQ (reference sequence). The CDR3 loop spans 15 amino acids. CDR3 coding DNA: TGTGCCAGCAGCTTTGGACAGGGAAGGAGTCAGCCCCAGCATTTT. It specifies CASSFGQGRSQPQHF.

The CDR3 nucleotides read TGTGCCAGCAGGCTCCCGGGACAGGGGGCCAAAAACATTCAGTACTTC. Protein product: CASRLPGQGAKNIQYF. This chain connects TRBV7-2 to TRBJ2-4; 10 bases align to TRBD1. CDR1 and CDR2 (germline): SGHTA, FQGNSA. After removal of 6 bases from V and 1 base from J, the junction contained 6 bases not matched to a gene. CDR3 length: 16 amino acids.

The genes are TRBV5-6 and TRBJ2-3; D might be TRBD2 (6 bases). The length of the CDR3 is 14 residues. V was trimmed by 0 bases and J by 6 bases, leaving 11 bases between them. In germline, CDR1 is SGHDT, CDR2 YYEEEE. This CDR3 is CASSLGRETDTQYF. The DNA for the CDR3 is TGTGCCAGCAGCTTGGGCCGGGAGACCGATACGCAGTATTTT.